These 14 T cell receptor beta chains originate from one sample sequenced in a study of PD-1 blockade in mismatch repair-deficient tumors. TCRdb's table, derived via immunoSEQ multiplex PCR, lists solely in-frame clones and lacks some. This sample has around 100,000 clones, with under 90% found just once. Source: peripheral blood, taken 36 weeks after starting pembrolizumab. These receptors were obtained from an adult with mismatch repair-deficient cancer.

The rearrangement links TRBV30 to TRBJ1-1; TRBD1 might be the D (5 bases). The germline V gene has CDR1 GTSNPN and CDR2 SVGIG (reference sequence). V was cut by 2 bases and J by 0 bases, with 7 bases left in between. This CDR3 has 13 amino acids. In DNA form, the CDR3 reads TGTGCCTGGAGTATAGGGGTGAACACTGAAGCTTTCTTT. It is translated as CAWSIGVNTEAFF.

The chain uses TRBV19 and TRBJ2-2; D may be TRBD1 (6 bases). Germline CDR1 and CDR2: LNHDA and SQIVND (reference sequence). V lost 5 bases and J 2 bases, leaving 9 bases between the germline ends. This CDR3 is built from 14 residues. The CDR3 DNA reads as TGTGCCAGTAGTTCAGGGGCCAACACCGGGGAGCTGTTTTTT. Its protein is CASSSGANTGELFF.

The rearrangement uses TRBV29-1 and TRBJ2-5; tentatively, D is TRBD1 (8 bases). Germline CDR1 and CDR2: SQVTM and ANQGSEA. The CDR3 runs 14 residues. Trimming took off 0 bases at V and 4 bases at J, with 12 bases between the two ends. The CDR3 loop reads CSVEDTGGGETQYF. In DNA, the CDR3 is TGCAGCGTTGAAGATACAGGGGGGGGAGAGACCCAGTACTTC.

This chain uses TRBV28 with TRBJ1-5, with D maybe TRBD1 (6 bases). This CDR3 contains 15 residues. Per germline, CDR1 MDHEN and CDR2 SYDVKM. Trimming pared 5 bases from V and 3 bases from J, leaving 14 bases between. The CDR3 loop reads CASSALDRINQPQHF. CDR3 coding DNA: TGTGCCAGCAGTGCTTTGGACAGAATCAATCAGCCCCAGCATTTT.

The CDR3: CASSPGGRSNTEAFF. The DNA of the CDR3 is TGTGCCAGCAGTCCAGGGGGCCGATCGAACACTGAAGCTTTCTTT. The chain couples TRBV21-1 to TRBJ1-1; no DNA check was done on the table's D call, TRBD1. TRBV21-1 has pseudogene status. CDR3 length: 15 residues.

The chain carries TRBV7-9 and TRBJ2-4; 8 nucleotides line up with TRBD1. CDR3 length: 15 amino acids. The germline V gene has CDR1 SEHNR and CDR2 FQNEAQ (reference sequence). Trimming cost V 2 bases and J 7 bases; bases outside gene matches: 7. For the CDR3, the DNA is TGTGCCAGCAGCTTACCCCGCCGACAGGGGAACATTCAGTACTTC. Its protein product is CASSLPRRQGNIQYF.

This chain links TRBV19 with TRBJ1-3; unclear D gene. CDR3 size: 14 residues. Between the trimmed V and J ends, which lost 1 base and 5 bases, there was a span of 9 bases. Germline V lookup: CDR1 LNHDA, CDR2 SQIVND (reference sequence). The CDR3 nucleotides are TGTGCCAGTAGTATAGTCGTCCCCCGAAACACCATATATTTT. It codes for CASSIVVPRNTIYF.

The chain has TRBV27 and TRBJ2-6; D is unresolved. This CDR3 comprises 13 residues. V lost 7 bases and J lost 1, with 5 bases in between. The germline CDR1 and CDR2 sequences are MNHEY and SMNVEV (reference sequence). The CDR3 coding sequence is TGTGCCAGCACAGAGTCTGGGGCCAACGTCCTGACTTTC. It is translated as CASTESGANVLTF.

This chain connects TRBV4-3 to TRBJ2-1; no definite D call. This CDR3 is built from 17 residues. Germline V gene sequence: CDR1 LGHNA, CDR2 YSLEER. V lost 0 bases and J lost 0, with 12 bases in between. In nucleotides, the CDR3 is TGCGCCAGCAGCCAAGATGTGGGCTCGAGCTCCTACAATGAGCAGTTCTTC. Its protein product is CASSQDVGSSSYNEQFF.

In its sample, this clone was seen a few times. V and J are TRBV7-6 and TRBJ2-3, with 9 bases that match TRBD2. The V and J ends lost 0 bases and 2 bases, in that order; junction bases with no gene match: 3. This CDR3 spans 16 amino acids. Germline CDR1 SGHVS, CDR2 FNYEAQ. The CDR3 spells CASSLAAGGTTDTQYF. CDR3 nucleotide sequence: TGTGCCAGCAGCTTAGCGGCGGGAGGGACCACAGATACGCAGTATTTT.

The chain recombines TRBV7-9 with TRBJ2-5; TRBD1 might be the D (5 bases). CDR1 is SEHNR and CDR2 is FQNEAQ in the germline V gene (reference sequence). V lost 5 bases, J lost 5 bases, and 15 bases lay in between. The CDR3 contains 14 residues. This CDR3 reads CASSPLPGIETQYF. The CDR3 DNA follows: TGTGCCAGCAGCCCCTTGCCAGGGATCGAGACCCAGTACTTC.

The chain joins TRBV6-1 to TRBJ1-2; weak D call: TRBD1 (6 bases). The ends were cut back, 2 bases at V and 5 bases at J, with 12 bases in the middle. CDR3 length equals 14 residues. Germline CDR1 and CDR2: MNHNS and SASEGT. The CDR3 region has the DNA TGTGCCAGCAGTGAATTGGGTACAGGGTATGGCTACACCTTC. It is translated as CASSELGTGYGYTF.

The chain carries TRBV6-1 and TRBJ1-1, with D possibly TRBD1 on 6 matching bases. The CDR3 is 13 residues long. Germline V CDR1 and CDR2: MNHNS, SASEGT. V was cut by 1 base and J by 7 bases, with 10 bases left in between. CDR3 sequence (DNA): TGTGCCAGCAGTGAAGATCGGGGGCTTGAAGCTTTCTTT. It is translated as CASSEDRGLEAFF.

The rearrangement links TRBV19 to TRBJ1-1, with no clear D. The ends were cut back, 2 bases at V and 5 bases at J, with 15 bases in the middle. Germline assignment: CDR1 LNHDA and CDR2 SQIVND (reference sequence). The CDR3 is made up of 15 amino acids. This CDR3 reads CASSISTARSTEAFF. The CDR3 nucleotides are TGTGCCAGTAGTATAAGTACAGCCCGAAGTACTGAAGCTTTCTTT.